This T cell receptor (beta chain) comes out of a study of control samples from healthy donors and cancer patients. From germline, CDR1 is SGHDT and CDR2 YYEEEE. With 4 bases removed from V and 4 bases from J, the gap between germline ends came to 17 bases. This CDR3 has 16 amino acids. This clone occurred once. This table comes from immunoSEQ multiplex PCR, and its TCRdb copy is limited to in-frame clones, with some not included. The sample carries roughly 80,000 clones, around nine tenths recorded once. Sequenced input: blood. The V gene is TRBV5-6, the J gene TRBJ1-4, with D hard to call. The TCR comes from a woman in her fifties or sixties in good health. This chain's CDR3 is CASSGAPQALNEKLFF. The CDR3 nucleotides read TGTGCCAGCAGCGGAGCCCCTCAAGCCCTTAATGAAAAACTGTTTTTT.